This TCR beta chain was profiled in a study of cytomegalovirus exposure and HLA in healthy donors. Study-level findings and limits: The authors listed roughly 150 TCR beta chains as cytomegalovirus-associated. Sequencing likely produced, as an artifact, a cluster of highly shared sequence variants.

In regard to this clone: Its antigen is as yet unknown. The sample contains more than one DNA sequence encoding this CDR3.

V was clipped by 2 bases and J by 6 bases; unmatched bases: 2. The CDR3 runs to 14 residues. Germline CDR1 is MNHEY and CDR2 is SMNVEV (reference sequence). Amplification used 60 Vbeta primers and 13 Jbeta primers. TCRdb keeps only in-frame clones here, not all; method: immunoSEQ multiplex PCR. The data contain under 200,000 clones, about four fifths of them seen just once; the ten biggest clones take up roughly 4.4%. The clonotype comes from a man younger than 40 in good health and CMV-seronegative. The chain has TRBV27 and TRBJ1-1; TRBD1 matches 11 bases. What was sequenced was PBMCs. CDR3: CASSLGTGGSEAFF. Here the CDR3 DNA reads TGTGCCAGCAGTTTAGGGACAGGGGGTTCTGAAGCTTTCTTT.